This TCR beta chain comes out of a study of control samples from healthy donors and cancer patients. CDR3 length: 13 residues. J gave up 4 bases and V 6 bases, and 5 bases lay outside the gene matches. From germline, CDR1 is SNHLY and CDR2 FYNNEI. TCRdb's copy holds only in-frame clones and misses some; the assay was immunoSEQ multiplex PCR. The sample lists around 51,000 clones; roughly 80% were seen once. Sequenced material: blood. The rearrangement links TRBV2 to TRBJ1-2, with 7 bases matching TRBD1. The TCR comes from an older man in good health. CDR3 sequence: CASRGDRLYGYTF. In nucleotides, the CDR3 is TGTGCCAGCAGGGGGGACAGACTCTATGGCTACACCTTC.